Listed here are 13 T cell receptor beta chains from one sample, sequenced in a study of cytomegalovirus exposure and HLA in healthy donors (dated by TCRdb to the late 2010s). Receptor amplification or capture employed the immunoSEQ multiplex PCR assay. This is the immuneACCESS table as TCRdb keeps it, with only in-frame sequences that have V and J called. A part of the clones is gone; compared with another copy, unresolved V genes explain less than half, and the rest is unexplained. The sample records some 140,000 clones, less than 90% of which are singletons. About a fifth of the sample rests with the top ten. Input material: PBMCs. The receptors were sampled from a man aged 18-30 years in good health and CMV-seropositive.

This clone was recorded only once. This chain connects TRBV6-1 to TRBJ1-5; D might be TRBD1 (5 bases). CDR1 is MNHNS, CDR2 SASEGT, per germline. Trimming left V 0 bases short and J 3 bases short, with 9 bases between. The CDR3 contains 15 residues. The DNA for the CDR3 is TGTGCCAGCAGTGAAGCAGGGGTATCCAATCAGCCCCAGCATTTT. Its translation: CASSEAGVSNQPQHF.

CDR3 protein: CASSLSAGGDGYTF. The CDR3 DNA follows: TGTGCCAGCAGTTTATCTGCAGGGGGCGATGGCTACACCTTC. V is TRBV28 and J is TRBJ1-2, with 8 positions matching TRBD1. CDR1 and CDR2 from the germline V gene are MDHEN and SYDVKM. Trimming cost V 1 base and J 6 bases; bases outside gene matches: 4. This CDR3 region has 14 residues.

A word on this clone: Other DNA sequences in this sample translate to the same CDR3. The rearrangement uses TRBV30 and TRBJ2-7; a possible D gene is TRBD1 (6 bases). Trimming cost V 2 bases and J 7 bases, with 9 bases left between them. The CDR3 totals 11 residues. The germline V gene encodes CDR1 GTSNPN and CDR2 SVGIG (reference sequence). The CDR3 DNA sequence: TGTGCCTGGAGTAGGGGGAGTGAGCAGTACTTC. It translates to CAWSRGSEQYF.

The sample holds a few counts of this clone. Other nucleotide sequences from this sample produce the same CDR3. The chain carries TRBV5-6 and TRBJ1-2; TRBD1 might be the D (6 bases). V dropped 3 bases and J dropped 2 bases, with 8 bases sitting between them. This CDR3 is 13 amino acids long. CDR1 is SGHDT, CDR2 YYEEEE, per germline. The CDR3 region has the DNA TGTGCCAGCAGCTCCCAGGGGAACTATGGCTACACCTTC. Translating it yields CASSSQGNYGYTF.

For the CDR3, the DNA is TGTGCCAGCTCATCGGGACTAGCGGGACTTTCCGAGCAGTACTTC. Translation gives CASSSGLAGLSEQYF. The V gene is TRBV18, the J gene TRBJ2-7, with 13 bases that match TRBD2. This CDR3 is 15 amino acids long. Germline CDR1 is KGHSH and CDR2 is LQKENI. With V trimmed by 5 bases and J by 6 bases, 7 bases remained unmatched.

The chain uses TRBV28 and TRBJ1-4; D is ambiguous. Trimming removed 7 bases from V and 3 bases from J, with 12 bases in between. Germline CDR1 is MDHEN and CDR2 is SYDVKM. This CDR3 contains 14 residues. The CDR3 DNA reads TGTGCCAGCATACTTGGGAGTCCTAATGAAAAACTGTTTTTT. Protein sequence: CASILGSPNEKLFF.

The genes are TRBV5-6 and TRBJ2-7; D remains unclear. The CDR3 covers 12 residues. The V gene lost 2 bases and the J gene lost 4 bases, with 7 bases spanning the gap. Germline CDR1 SGHDT, CDR2 YYEEEE. The DNA for the CDR3 is TGTGCCAGCAGCTTTGAGCATTACGAGCAGTACTTC. This translates into CASSFEHYEQYF. Supplemented by reference TRBV5-6 and TRBJ2-7, the full variable domain reads DAGVTQSPTHLIKTRGQQVTLRCSPKSGHDTVSWYQQALGQGPQFIFQYYEEEERQRGNFPDRFSGHQFPNYSSELNVNALLLGDSALYLCASSFEHYEQYFGPGTRLTVT.

This chain links TRBV19 with TRBJ1-4; D is uncertain. The germline V gene has CDR1 LNHDA and CDR2 SQIVND (reference sequence). V was pared by 0 bases and J by 8 bases, with 7 bases between. The CDR3 runs to 13 residues. The CDR3 loop is CASSIDRGEKLFF. CDR3 nucleotide sequence: TGTGCCAGTAGTATAGACCGAGGGGAAAAACTGTTTTTT.

The rearrangement uses TRBV5-6 and TRBJ1-2; D perhaps matches TRBD1 (5 bases). The V gene lost 9 bases and the J gene lost 4 bases, with 16 bases spanning the gap. CDR1 is SGHDT and CDR2 is YYEEEE in the germline V gene. This CDR3 has 13 amino acids. DNA of the CDR3: TGTGCCACCAAGGCCCAGGGCGTCTATGGCTACACCTTC. Residues: CATKAQGVYGYTF.

The V and J genes are TRBV7-9 and TRBJ1-5, with D possibly matching TRBD1 (5 bases). V lost 0 bases and J 0 bases, leaving 6 bases between the germline ends. This CDR3 region has 15 residues. Germline CDR1 reads SEHNR; CDR2 reads FQNEAQ (reference sequence). CDR3: CASSLAGDSNQPQHF. Written as DNA, the CDR3 is TGTGCCAGCAGCTTAGCAGGGGATAGCAATCAGCCCCAGCATTTT.

This chain links TRBV19 with TRBJ2-3; the match to TRBD2 covers 16 bases. The CDR3 extends over 20 amino acids. With 6 bases clipped from V and 1 base from J, the junction kept 13 bases outside the gene matches. Germline V gives CDR1 LNHDA, CDR2 SQIVND (reference sequence). The CDR3 loop is CASSQNSGTSGRARTDTQYF. The CDR3 DNA sequence: TGTGCCAGTAGCCAAAATTCCGGGACTAGCGGGAGGGCACGCACAGATACGCAGTATTTT.

The CDR3 DNA is TGTGCCAGCAGGATGGGACAGGGAGAACTCTACGAGCAGTACTTC. Translated: CASRMGQGELYEQYF. The chain couples TRBV6-6 to TRBJ2-7; the match to TRBD1 covers 9 bases. Germline lookup yields CDR1 MNHNY and CDR2 SVGAGI (reference sequence). The CDR3 has 15 amino acids. V gave up 6 bases and J gave up 3 bases; unmatched junction bases: 9.

This clone has only one observation. The chain carries TRBV7-2 and TRBJ2-5; the match to TRBD2 covers 8 bases. This CDR3 is 15 amino acids long. J was trimmed by 5 bases and V by 3 bases; bases with no gene match: 8. The germline CDR1 and CDR2 sequences are SGHTA and FQGNSA. CDR3 protein: CASSFGGAVLETQYF. CDR3 coding DNA: TGTGCCAGCAGCTTCGGGGGGGCCGTCTTGGAGACCCAGTACTTC.